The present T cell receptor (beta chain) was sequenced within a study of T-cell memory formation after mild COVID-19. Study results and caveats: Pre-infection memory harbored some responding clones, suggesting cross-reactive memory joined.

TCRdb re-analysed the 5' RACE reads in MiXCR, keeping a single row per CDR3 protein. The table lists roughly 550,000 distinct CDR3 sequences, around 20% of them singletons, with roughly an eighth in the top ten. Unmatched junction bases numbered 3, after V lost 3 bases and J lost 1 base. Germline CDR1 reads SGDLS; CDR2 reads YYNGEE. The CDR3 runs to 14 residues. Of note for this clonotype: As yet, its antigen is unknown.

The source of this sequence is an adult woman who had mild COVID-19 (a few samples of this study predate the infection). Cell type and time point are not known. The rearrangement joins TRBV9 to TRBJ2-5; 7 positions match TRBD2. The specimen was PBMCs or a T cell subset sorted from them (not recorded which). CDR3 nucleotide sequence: TGTGCCAGCAGCGCCGGACTAGTCCAAGAGACCCAGTACTTC. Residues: CASSAGLVQETQYF.